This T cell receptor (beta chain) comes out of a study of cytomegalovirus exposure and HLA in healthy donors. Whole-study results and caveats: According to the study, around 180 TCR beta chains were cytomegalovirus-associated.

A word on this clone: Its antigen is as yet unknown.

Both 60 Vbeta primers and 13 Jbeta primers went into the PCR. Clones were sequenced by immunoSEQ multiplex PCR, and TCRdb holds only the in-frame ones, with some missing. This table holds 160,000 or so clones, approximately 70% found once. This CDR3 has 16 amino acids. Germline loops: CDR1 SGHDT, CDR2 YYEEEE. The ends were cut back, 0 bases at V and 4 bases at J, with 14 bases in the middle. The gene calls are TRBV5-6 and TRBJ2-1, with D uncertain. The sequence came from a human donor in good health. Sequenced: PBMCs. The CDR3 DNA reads TGTGCCAGCAGCTTGGCCGCTGCAGTGGCTTACAATGAGCAGTTCTTC. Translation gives CASSLAAAVAYNEQFF. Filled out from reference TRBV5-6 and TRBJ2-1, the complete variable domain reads DAGVTQSPTHLIKTRGQQVTLRCSPKSGHDTVSWYQQALGQGPQFIFQYYEEEERQRGNFPDRFSGHQFPNYSSELNVNALLLGDSALYLCASSLAAAVAYNEQFFGPGTRLTVL.